The text below deals with one TCR beta chain. What it binds is unknown. This record comes from a study of T cell repertoires in cytomegalovirus infection. From the reads, TCRdb called clonotypes with MiXCR, one entry per CDR3 protein. The sample shows about 500,000 distinct CDR3 sequences, roughly a third of them seen only once. With 6 bases removed from V and 4 bases from J, the gap between germline ends came to 15 bases. CDR3 length: 14 residues. Germline values: CDR1 SGHTA, CDR2 FQGNSA. J is TRBJ1-2 and V is TRBV7-2; the D is unclear. The input for sequencing was cultured PBMCs, taken from culture after CMV antigen stimulation. The clonotype comes from a human donor in good health (CMV status not recorded). Some clones in this sample may be carry-over from other donors' samples. The CDR3 DNA follows: TGTGCCAGCAGTCGGACGTCGGCAAGCTATGGCTACACCTTC. Its translation: CASSRTSASYGYTF.